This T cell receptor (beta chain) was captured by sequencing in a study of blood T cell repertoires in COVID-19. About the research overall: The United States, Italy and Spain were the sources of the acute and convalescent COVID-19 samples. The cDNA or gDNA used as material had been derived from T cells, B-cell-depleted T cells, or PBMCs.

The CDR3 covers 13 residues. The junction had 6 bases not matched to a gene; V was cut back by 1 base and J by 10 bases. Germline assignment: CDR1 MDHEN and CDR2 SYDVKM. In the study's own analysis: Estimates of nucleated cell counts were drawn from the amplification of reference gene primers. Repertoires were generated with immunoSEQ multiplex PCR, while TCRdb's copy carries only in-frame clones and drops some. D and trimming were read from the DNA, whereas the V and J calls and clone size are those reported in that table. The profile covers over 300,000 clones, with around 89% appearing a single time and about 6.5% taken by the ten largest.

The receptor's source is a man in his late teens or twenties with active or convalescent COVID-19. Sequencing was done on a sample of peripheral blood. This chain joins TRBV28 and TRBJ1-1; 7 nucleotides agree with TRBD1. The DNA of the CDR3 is TGTGCCAGCAGTTTATCGAGGGGGCGAGGAGCTTTCTTT. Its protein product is CASSLSRGRGAFF.